The next 8 T cell receptor beta chains were all read from a single sample in a study of cytomegalovirus exposure and HLA in healthy donors. PCR employed 60 Vbeta and 13 Jbeta primers. The protocol was immunoSEQ multiplex PCR, while the TCRdb copy is restricted to in-frame clones and leaves out a portion. Of approximately 100,000 clones in the sample, less than 85% were seen once. Sequencing input: PBMCs. Every receptor here comes from a man between 35 and 55 years old in good health and CMV-seropositive.

This clone is a singleton in its sample. The chain links TRBV25-1 to TRBJ2-3; TRBD1 matches 12 bases. The V gene end was trimmed by 10 bases and the J gene end by 5 bases; junction bases not matched to a gene: 13. The V gene's germline CDR1 is MGHDK and CDR2 SYGVNS. The CDR3 is made up of 16 amino acids. CDR3 bases: TGTGCCACCTCCCCCCGGGGACAGGGGGCGCGAGATACGCAGTATTTT. Its translation is CATSPRGQGARDTQYF.

The J gene is TRBJ1-4, the V gene TRBV5-1; tentative D call: TRBD1 (5 bases). In germline, CDR1 is SGHRS, CDR2 YFSETQ. V was pared by 1 base and J by 7 bases, with 14 bases between. The CDR3 extends over 15 amino acids. The CDR3: CASSLSGTEGEKLFF. CDR3 bases: TGCGCCAGCAGCTTGTCTGGGACGGAGGGTGAAAAACTGTTTTTT.

This chain uses TRBV28 with TRBJ1-1, with D tentatively TRBD1 (6 bases). Trimming shortened V by 6 bases and J by 3 bases, and 20 bases separated the two germline ends. Germline CDR1 is MDHEN and CDR2 is SYDVKM. The CDR3 contains 16 residues. The CDR3 DNA reads TGTGCCAGCAGCCGCTTTGGGGGCGCGGTGCACACTGAAGCTTTCTTT. This sequence encodes CASSRFGGAVHTEAFF.

The rearrangement joins TRBV11-2 to TRBJ2-1; 10 bases match TRBD2. Germline CDR1 is SGHAT and CDR2 is FQNNGV. With V trimmed by 1 base and J by 3 bases, 3 bases remained unmatched. CDR3 length equals 16 residues. The CDR3 spells CASSLGPSGGYNEQFF. The CDR3 coding sequence is TGTGCCAGCAGCTTAGGACCTAGCGGGGGCTACAATGAGCAGTTCTTC.

For the CDR3, the DNA is TGTGCCAGCAGCCGTGGGGGGCAGGGGGCTTATCAGCCCCAGCATTTT. Residues: CASSRGGQGAYQPQHF. The chain has TRBV7-9 and TRBJ1-5; 8 bases line up with TRBD1. This CDR3 comprises 16 residues. CDR1 and CDR2 from the germline V gene are SEHNR and FQNEAQ (reference sequence). V dropped 5 bases and J dropped 5; count of bases not matched to a gene: 11. Drawing the rest from reference TRBV7-9 and TRBJ1-5, the complete variable domain is DTGVSQNPRHKITKRGQNVTFRCDPISEHNRLYWYRQTLGQGPEFLTYFQNEAQLEKSRLLSDRFSAERPKGSFSTLEIQRTEQGDSAMYLCASSRGGQGAYQPQHFGDGTRLSIL.

The chain employs TRBV7-9 and TRBJ2-7; D is unresolved. Germline lookup yields CDR1 SEHNR and CDR2 FQNEAQ (reference sequence). The germline V and J ends were trimmed by 0 bases and 0 bases, with 9 bases remaining between them. The CDR3 consists of 15 residues. As DNA, the CDR3 is TGTGCCAGCAGCTTAGCTTGGGCTTCCTCCTACGAGCAGTACTTC. Translation gives CASSLAWASSYEQYF.

The rearrangement joins TRBV30 to TRBJ1-5; 12 bases are shared with TRBD1. In germline, CDR1 is GTSNPN, CDR2 SVGIG (reference sequence). V lost 4 bases to trimming and J lost 6 bases; unmatched junction nucleotides: 7. The CDR3 totals 15 residues. DNA of the CDR3: TGTGCCTGGACGGGACAGGGGGCGTTAAGTCAGCCCCAGCATTTT. Translation gives CAWTGQGALSQPQHF. Full variable domain (missing parts from reference TRBV30 and TRBJ1-5): SQTIHQWPATLVQPVGSPLSLECTVEGTSNPNLYWYRQAAGRGLQLLFYSVGIGQISSEVPQNLSASRPQDRQFILSSKKLLLSDSGFYLCAWTGQGALSQPQHFGDGTRLSIL.

This clone was seen just once. The chain combines TRBV7-9 with TRBJ2-2; 7 bases fit TRBD1. The CDR3 totals 16 residues. Germline CDR1 and CDR2: SEHNR and FQNEAQ (reference sequence). J was trimmed by 2 bases and V by 5 bases; bases with no gene match: 8. The CDR3 loop is CASSPPGTVNTGELFF. The CDR3, as DNA: TGTGCCAGCAGCCCTCCCGGGACAGTTAACACCGGGGAGCTGTTTTTT.